The rows below give T cell receptor beta chains drawn from one sample of a study of beta chain features in type 1 diabetes. The data were produced by immunoSEQ multiplex PCR, yet TCRdb's version contains in-frame clones alone and is incomplete. The table lists about 42,000 clones, roughly 50% of them singletons. The sequencing sample was made of stem cell memory CD4+ T cells from blood. The receptor set was obtained from a woman between 25 and 40 years old in good health. The CDR3 runs from the conserved cysteine through the conserved F or W.

v_call cdr3_aa
TRBV5-1 CASSLAGGANYGYTF
TRBV7-8 CASSLGAANTGELFF
TRBV5-4 CASSLVGSGNEKLFF
TRBV5-1 CASSLTSGSYEQYF
TRBV28 CASSLGGNSNQPQHF
TRBV5-1 CASSFQGDNEKLFF
TRBV7-2 CASSLGASGFREQYF
TRBV4-3 CASSQEPRGYHEQYF
TRBV29-1 CSVNNRDEKLFF
TRBV7-8 CASSVRTGSRNYNEQFF
TRBV2 CASREQGSGNEKLFF
TRBV6-5 CASSPGLNTGELFF
TRBV30 CAWRGDRSPRAPNEKLFF
TRBV7-9 CASSLAGGNEQFF
TRBV7-9 CASSSLRERADTQYF
TRBV7-2 CASSLGGPSTDTQYF
TRBV11-2 CASSSAPGRTTETQYF
TRBV9 CASTTSDRDTQYF
TRBV28 CASRAGGPYEQYF
TRBV7-9 CASSFPAGPGGYTF
TRBV18 CASSPRLAGGTGELFF
TRBV27 CASRATSGLYEQYF
TRBV18 CASSPFRGPNTGELFF
TRBV7-9 CASSLETLSSYEQYF
TRBV27 CASSSKGTGGTGELFF
TRBV7-2 CASSPRLASSYNEQFF
TRBV6-6 CASRKSPSTDTQYF
TRBV4-3 CASSQAPGTGDYGYTF
TRBV4-3 CASSQEVRTTSGNTIYF
TRBV6-1 CASRLPGQGTYEQYF
TRBV5-4 CASSFSGIPYEQYF
TRBV7-3 CASSPQHGGGPSYNEQFF
TRBV7-2 CASSARETYEQYF
TRBV7-3 CASSLAGVRADTQYF
TRBV14 CASSRIMRAVGTEAFF